The entry below describes one T cell receptor (beta chain). In terms of age and location, participants ranged from roughly 18 to 90 years and lived in about two dozen US areas. Allocation to cohorts depended on clinical history reported by the participants. No more than 2 weeks before study entry, exposed participants had met a case of COVID-19. This specimen comes from a study of blood T cell repertoires in COVID-19. Study processing details: Amplification of reference gene primers was used by the study to estimate nucleated cell counts. Using immunoSEQ multiplex PCR, the repertoire was profiled, and TCRdb retains in-frame clones only, with some absent. Clone size and the V and J calls come from that table; the DNA yielded D and trimming. The sample holds roughly 250,000 clones; approximately 89% are singletons and the top ten take 2.5% to 4%. V trimming: 3 bases; J trimming: 7 bases; junction bases outside the gene matches: 12. CDR1 and CDR2 from the germline V gene are SGDLS and YYNGEE. This CDR3 is 16 amino acids long.

This TCR was sampled from a woman in her forties who had been exposed to COVID-19. The genes are TRBV9 and TRBJ1-4, with TRBD1 identical over 7 bases. Sequenced input: PBMCs or T cells enriched from blood (not recorded which). CDR3: CASSALGDSLFEKLFF. CDR3 DNA: TGTGCCAGCAGCGCCCTAGGGGACAGCCTTTTTGAAAAACTGTTTTTT.